The T cell receptor (beta chain) described here comes from a study of cytomegalovirus exposure and HLA in healthy donors (dated 2017 in TCRdb). Background on the whole study: An earlier analysis of roughly 630 of the donors reported about 250 Gb of sequence data and some 120 million unique TCR beta sequences from some 180 million T cells. Approximately 300 gigabases of sequencing data and 70 million to 100 million unique TCR sequences were included in an early release covering 550 to 800 HLA-typed donors. The genetic ancestry cluster associated with self-reported Caucasian donors included approximately 85% of the roughly 400 genotyped donors. The study aimed to test whether signatures of past pathogen exposure could be identified by cataloging public T cell receptors. The study used immunosequencing to profile the T cell repertoires of more than 650 subjects and linked those repertoires to cytomegalovirus serostatus. Besides the first cohort of roughly 700 subjects, a separate validation cohort made up of roughly 120 different subjects was used. To predict cytomegalovirus infection status, the study combined high-throughput TCR immunosequencing, statistical association of individual TCRs with disease status, and machine learning. To study patterns of TCR occurrence, a later analysis re-analyzed previously published TCR beta repertoires from around 700 donors and added high-resolution HLA genotyping. In the later analysis, no new phenotypic data were used to find candidate immune exposures; instead, reliance was placed on TCR beta sequences and their occurrence across donors. An earlier analysis of about 600 of the donors used high-throughput TCR beta sequencing to judge whether each TCR beta V gene segment behaved as functional or pseudogenic. Donor age, sex, ethnicity and CMV serostatus were compiled alongside the repertoire data. In a later genetic analysis, genome-wide SNP genotypes for about 65% of the 666 donors were used, and that subset was treated as a discovery cohort. Every repertoire in the discovery cohort had been generated on one and the same sequencing platform. Class I and class II HLA loci were covered by the typing at four-digit resolution. The number of donors typed differed by locus, with about 629-640 for A, B, C, DRB1 and DQB1, around 500 for DQA1, 606 for DPA1, and 400 to 490 for DPB1. About 5 DR-DQ haplotypes were handled as single units for association and clustering, since linkage in the cohort was strong. On average, roughly 240,000 unique TCR beta nucleotide sequences were sequenced per donor among fewer than 500 genotyped donors of the cohort, with roughly 20% of those sequences being non-productive. What the study reported, not specific to this receptor: When HLA alleles, especially DR and DQ, strongly co-occurred, attributing TCR associations to individual alleles was difficult. Immune exposure information for the cohort was limited to CMV serostatus. A total of roughly 160 TCR beta chains were listed by the study as associated with cytomegalovirus. A later analysis reported that several top co-occurrence clusters appeared linked to parvovirus B19, influenza, CMV and Epstein-Barr virus. Compared with the approximately 700-donor mean, donors in an Asian-associated ancestry cluster had fewer N-insertions in productive TCRs, according to a later genetic analysis. An association between a missense DCLRE1C variant and V-gene and J-gene trimming of TCR beta chains was found in a later genetic analysis and replicated in an independent cohort. An earlier analysis of 450 to 750 of the donors showed that most TCR beta V segments appeared in productive rearrangements either about 87% or about 30% of the time, which broadly matched IMGT annotations. The classifier was reported to diagnose cytomegalovirus status with high specificity and sensitivity in both the original cohort and the validation cohort. A later analysis found that HLA-associated TCR beta chains were more clonally expanded and had lower generation probabilities than equally common non-associated chains. Because the 87-base-pair reads could not distinguish some IMGT-functional V segments, including TRBV6-2 and TRBV6-3, those segments were excluded. In vitro tests confirmed that three of the cytomegalovirus-associated TCR beta chains recognize cytomegalovirus antigens. At a false discovery rate of 0.05, a later analysis linked under 20,000 TCR beta sequences to specific HLA alleles. Because counts were too low, about 18 rarely observed V segments, including chromosome 9 orphons, were excluded from the earlier analysis of roughly 580 of the donors. HLA typing was unavailable for some donors at each locus, so association tests used only the typed subset. A group of highly shared sequence variants was considered likely to be a technical artifact of the sequencing pipeline. The authors suggested that the approach could potentially be generalized to other disease states and immunological phenotypes. Most TCR sequences were seen in very few donors, while some public TCRs were found in many individuals. A further reported finding was that TCR beta sequences accurately predicted the HLA-A and HLA-B alleles for most subjects in the first cohort. Only TCR beta chains were sequenced in this cohort, and the absence of alpha or paired-chain data limited detectable features. A later analysis found that TCR association rates varied across HLA loci, with DRB1 alleles showing the most associated TCRs and HLA-C alleles the fewest. Linkage disequilibrium might explain the correlated functional status among segregating V segments, but an unknown experimental factor could not be excluded. According to a later analysis, most CMV-associated TCR beta chains appeared to be HLA-restricted, and the HLA associations seemed to be driven largely by CMV exposure. Presence/absence analyses assumed roughly uniform sequencing depth across donors, an assumption that may not hold.

With regard to this clone: Its antigen is unknown. The input lacks base qualities; no much larger clone sits a single base away.

Library prep was done by the immunoSEQ multiplex PCR assay. The multiplex PCR relied on a mix of 60 forward primers for TCR Vbeta segments and 13 reverse primers for TCR Jbeta segments. The CDR3 region of rearranged TCR beta genes was amplified from genomic DNA by a multiplex PCR assay. The amplified TCR beta libraries were sequenced on the Illumina HiSeq System as 87-base-pair reads. The authors' pipeline ran thus. Across the 700 or so repertoires, a later analysis counted around 80 million unique TCR beta chains, some 11 million of which were shared by at least two donors. A nearest-neighbor algorithm error-corrected the raw reads and collapsed the reads into unique sequences, merging closely related sequences to remove PCR and sequencing errors. CDR3 sequences were aligned to IMGT reference sequences to assign V, D and J gene segments. For a sequence to be retained, a match of at least six nucleotides to both a V gene segment and a J gene segment was required. A rearrangement was called productive if the CDR3 had no stop codons and remained in frame with V and J, and every other rearrangement was called non-productive. CDR3 was defined by IMGT convention, running from the second conserved V-encoded cysteine to the conserved J-encoded phenylalanine. In an earlier analysis of roughly 610 of the donors, sequences lacking an unambiguous match to a single V gene segment were excluded. In an earlier analysis of almost 600 of the donors, a V segment was called functional when productive rearrangements were above 56.7%, and segregating when the standard deviation between donors exceeded 5%. A statistical classification framework was built to diagnose cytomegalovirus status from the catalog of TCR beta chain sequences. In a later analysis, TCR nucleotide sequences were compared against IMGT/GENE-DB human TR gene sequences so that V and J genes could be assigned. A later analysis assigned CDR3 sequences and most-parsimonious VDJ recombination scenarios with the TCRdist pipeline. In a later analysis, each TCR beta chain was defined by its CDR3 amino acid sequence together with its V-gene family, and reads without a unique V-gene family were excluded. A later analysis removed 450 to 600 highly shared, low-generation-probability nucleotide sequences to deal with suspected cross-contamination and a sequencing artifact. In a later analysis, a clonal expansion index for each public chain was calculated from normalized within-repertoire ranks of inferred template counts. In a later analysis, generation probabilities were computed with a VDJ recombination model fitted to out-of-frame rearrangements, and the resulting probabilities were checked against IGoR. In a later analysis, hypergeometric tests were used to score TCR-TCR, TCR-HLA and TCR-CMV co-occurrence, with a repertoire-size bias correction applied to TCR pairs. To estimate false discovery rates, a later analysis permuted the HLA or CMV assignments 20 times. In a later analysis, co-occurring TCRs were grouped using DBSCAN, with TCRdist sequence similarity added in when clustering inside HLA-allele-positive subsets. Co-occurrence clustering excluded repertoires with fewer than 30,000 or more than 120,000 public chains, plus five with anomalous nucleotide sharing. TCRdb provides this immuneACCESS table in a form limited to in-frame rearrangements. Some clones are lacking; in checked studies, under half of them reflect an unresolved V gene, and why the rest are absent is not known. V and J calls and clone size are those listed in that table; D and trimming were worked out from the DNA. The sample has around 110,000 clones on record, around 70% of them singletons. The ten largest clones take up roughly 1.6% of the sample.

The cohort consisted of more than 650 healthy bone marrow donors. Cohort members were all nominally healthy when sampled, although unrecorded immune exposures were likely present. The donor tested CMV seronegative, placing the donor among the 350 or so seronegative members of the cohort. A peripheral blood sample was provided by each donor, and peripheral blood mononuclear cells were used for TCR beta sequencing. Genomic DNA extraction from the blood cell samples was performed with the Qiagen DNeasy Blood Extraction Kit. Taken from the germline V gene, the CDR1 and CDR2 loops are MNHNS and SASEGT. The CDR3 spans 13 residues, from the cysteine through the phenylalanine. The retained sequence is limited to the CDR3, 39 bases, with the frame set at the first base.

This receptor was obtained from a woman between 18 and 29 years old in good health and CMV-seronegative. The sequenced sample consisted of PBMCs. This chain joins TRBV6-1 to TRBJ2-5, with 8 middle bases fitting TRBD1. The J call may be faulty, since TRBJ2-7 better matches the DNA end. The nucleotides are TGTGCCAGCAGTGGACAGGGGCTCTACGAGCAGTACTTC. This gives the protein CASSGQGLYEQYF.